This TCR beta chain was sequenced for a study of cytomegalovirus exposure and HLA in healthy donors. Findings of the study overall: A previous analysis found most TCR beta V segments productive roughly 87% or roughly 30% of the time. Some highly shared sequence variants likely arose as a pipeline artifact.

Amplification used 60 Vbeta primers and 13 Jbeta primers. Profiling relied on immunoSEQ multiplex PCR, and the TCRdb table lists in-frame clones only, not all of them. This sample yields about 110,000 clones, of which more than 60% are seen a single time; roughly 6% belongs to the top ten. Points on this clone: Its antigen is currently unknown.

Germline V gives CDR1 KGHSH, CDR2 LQKENI. The ends were cut back, 6 bases at V and 0 bases at J, with 8 bases in the middle. This CDR3 region has 13 residues. The specimen was PBMCs. The receptor was isolated from a woman aged 45 to 65 in good health and CMV-seropositive. This chain uses TRBV18 with TRBJ1-1; D unresolved. The CDR3 DNA reads TGTGCCAGCTCCTTGAACATGAACACTGAAGCTTTCTTT. It codes for CASSLNMNTEAFF. Using reference TRBV18 and TRBJ1-1 for the parts outside the CDR3, the full variable domain is NAGVMQNPRHLVRRRGQEARLRCSPMKGHSHVYWYRQLPEEGLKFMVYLQKENIIDESGMPKERFSAEFPKEGPSILRIQQVVRGDSAAYFCASSLNMNTEAFFGQGTRLTVV.